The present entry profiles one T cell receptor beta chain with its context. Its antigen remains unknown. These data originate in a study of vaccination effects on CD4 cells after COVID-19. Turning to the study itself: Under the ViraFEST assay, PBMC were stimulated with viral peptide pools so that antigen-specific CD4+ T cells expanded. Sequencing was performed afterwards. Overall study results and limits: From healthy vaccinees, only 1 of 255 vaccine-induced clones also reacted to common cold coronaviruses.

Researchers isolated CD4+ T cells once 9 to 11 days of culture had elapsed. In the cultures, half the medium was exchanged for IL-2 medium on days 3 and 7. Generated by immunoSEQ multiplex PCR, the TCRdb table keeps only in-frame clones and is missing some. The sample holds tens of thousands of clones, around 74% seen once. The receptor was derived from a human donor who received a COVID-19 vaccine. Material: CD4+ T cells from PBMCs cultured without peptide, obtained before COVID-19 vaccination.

In nucleotides, the CDR3 is TGTGCCACCCACCCCGGTAGCCGGGACCGGGCGATGGAGGTGCGAGGCTACACCTTC. Protein sequence: CATHPGSRDRAMEVRGYTF. The V and J genes are TRBV24-1 and TRBJ1-2; tentative D call: TRBD1 (5 bases). V lost 9 bases and J lost 8, with 36 bases in between. The CDR3 runs 19 residues. Germline V CDR1 and CDR2: KGHDR, SFDVKD.